This T cell receptor beta chain was sequenced during a study of cytomegalovirus exposure and HLA in healthy donors. CDR1 and CDR2 (germline): SGHAT, FQNNGV. J lost 6 bases, V lost 5 bases, and 9 bases had no gene match. The CDR3 covers 14 residues. These donors counted as nominally healthy when sampled, but unrecorded immune exposures were likely. Researchers ran the PCR with 60 Vbeta and 13 Jbeta primers. Profiling relied on immunoSEQ multiplex PCR, and the TCRdb table lists in-frame clones only, not all of them. The sample includes 90,000 to 120,000 clones, around 85% of them seen just once. The chain has TRBV11-2 and TRBJ1-2; 7 nucleotides agree with TRBD1. The sample taken for sequencing was PBMCs. The receptor's source is a man aged 25-45 years in good health and CMV-seronegative. CDR3 DNA: TGTGCCAGCAGCGTAACAGGGGCTCGGGATGGCTACACCTTC. Its protein is CASSVTGARDGYTF.